A single sample gave rise to the 20 T cell receptor beta chains below, sequenced in a study of T cells expressing NK-cell markers. TCRdb reanalyzed the 5' RACE reads, giving one entry per CDR3 protein sequence and no DNA. This sample carries around 470,000 distinct CDR3 sequences, with approximately 1.4% going to the ten biggest clones. The material sequenced was blood T cells: a sorted CD56 or NKG2C T cell subset, CD4+ or CD8+ T cells, or bulk PBMC T cells (not recorded which). These receptors originate from a woman aged 45-65 years in good health.

The chain uses TRBV7-2 and TRBJ2-4; absent DNA, TCRdb's TRBD2 call cannot be checked. CDR1 and CDR2 (germline): SGHTA, FQGNSA. CDR3 length: 13 amino acids. CDR3 protein: CASSAGTTNIQYF.

This chain joins TRBV18 and TRBJ2-1; TCRdb lists TRBD2, though no DNA is available to test this call. CDR1 is KGHSH and CDR2 is LQKENI in the germline V gene. The CDR3 extends over 17 amino acids. CDR3 sequence reads: CASSPSRLAGLGDEQFF.

J is TRBJ2-3 and V is TRBV2; TCRdb's D gene call, TRBD2, goes unchecked for lack of DNA. The CDR3 length is 14 residues. In germline, CDR1 is SNHLY, CDR2 FYNNEI. The CDR3 sequence is CASRIARSTDTQYF.

This chain connects TRBV3-1 to TRBJ2-7; no DNA is available, so the TRBD2 call from TCRdb remains unchecked. Looked up from germline, CDR1 is LGHDT and CDR2 is YNNKEL (reference sequence). The CDR3 contains 15 residues. CDR3 region: CASSQGALAGGEQYF.

The chain has TRBV12-3 or TRBV12-4 and TRBJ1-6; TCRdb's D call, TRBD1, is unchecked because there is no DNA. The CDR3 spans 12 residues. CDR3 amino acids: CASSLSPSPLHF.

This chain connects TRBV3-1 to TRBJ2-1; checking the TCRdb D call of TRBD2 is not possible without DNA. Looked up from germline, CDR1 is LGHDT and CDR2 is YNNKEL (reference sequence). This CDR3 spans 18 amino acids. The CDR3 reads CASSHRGLAGVGGSEQFF.

The V call is TRBV7-8, the J call TRBJ2-1; TCRdb lists TRBD1, though no DNA is available to test this call. Looked up from germline, CDR1 is SGHVS and CDR2 is FQNEAQ. This CDR3 has 17 amino acids. CDR3 residues: CASSRYPGGSSYNEQFF.

The chain uses TRBV20-1 and TRBJ2-7. Germline V gene lookup returns CDR1 DFQATT and CDR2 SNEGSKA (reference sequence). This CDR3 spans 16 amino acids. CDR3 in amino acids: CSARDRLGRRPYEQYF.

The chain links TRBV6-5 to TRBJ2-1; TCRdb designates TRBD2, a call that cannot be tested without DNA. This CDR3 has 14 amino acids. Germline assignment: CDR1 MNHEY and CDR2 SVGAGI. The CDR3 reads CASCRSGIDNEQFF.

The genes are TRBV20-1 and TRBJ2-1; as DNA is missing, the TRBD1 call by TCRdb cannot be tested. CDR1 and CDR2 (germline): DFQATT, SNEGSKA (reference sequence). The CDR3 has 15 amino acids. The CDR3 protein is CSASVSQAGFNEQFF.

This chain links TRBV15 with TRBJ1-2. The CDR3 contains 14 residues. CDR1 and CDR2 from the germline V gene are LNHNV and YYDKDF (reference sequence). The CDR3: CATSRGGSNYGYTF.

The chain employs TRBV12-3 or TRBV12-4 and TRBJ2-2; TCRdb lists TRBD1, though no DNA is available to test this call. The CDR3 extends over 18 amino acids. CDR3 sequence reads: CASSSTGSGGPNTGELFF.

This rearrangement joins TRBV29-1 to TRBJ2-1; TCRdb gives TRBD2 as the D gene, but with no DNA this cannot be confirmed. CDR3 length: 11 amino acids. The germline V gene has CDR1 SQVTM and CDR2 ANQGSEA. CDR3 loop: CSGLRTNEQFF.

The gene calls are TRBV7-9 and TRBJ2-2; TCRdb's D gene call, TRBD2, goes unchecked for lack of DNA. Germline CDR1 and CDR2: SEHNR and FQNEAQ (reference sequence). The CDR3 runs 15 residues. CDR3 amino acids: CASSLQAVGAGELFF.

The chain couples TRBV5-1 to TRBJ1-5; TCRdb's D gene call, TRBD1, goes unchecked for lack of DNA. The CDR3 is 14 amino acids. Germline V gene data show CDR1 as SGHRS and CDR2 as YFSETQ. CDR3 protein: CASSETGFGSPQHF.

The rearrangement joins TRBV12-5 to TRBJ2-5; TCRdb indicates TRBD2, and absent DNA this call remains unverified. The germline V gene has CDR1 LGHNT and CDR2 FRNRAP. This CDR3 spans 17 amino acids. CDR3 region: CASGLPESGLTQETQYF.

The rearrangement joins TRBV20-1 to TRBJ1-2; TCRdb names TRBD1, which stays unverified in the absence of DNA. The CDR3 is 15 residues long. Germline assignment: CDR1 DFQATT and CDR2 SNEGSKA (reference sequence). CDR3 sequence reads: CSARPGEGEIYGYTF.

This chain uses TRBV25-1 with TRBJ1-4. The CDR3 sequence is 12 residues long. The germline gives CDR1 MGHDK, CDR2 SYGVNS. CDR3 loop: CASSEINEKLFF.

The chain has TRBV10-3 and TRBJ2-3; the D call from TCRdb, TRBD2, cannot be confirmed without DNA. CDR1 and CDR2 (germline): ENHRY, SYGVKD. This CDR3 region has 13 residues. This CDR3 is CASQSGTTDTQYF.

The chain links TRBV14 to TRBJ1-6. CDR1 and CDR2 (germline): SGHDN, FVKESK. This CDR3 region has 15 residues. CDR3 in amino acids: CASSQEEAWGSPLHF.